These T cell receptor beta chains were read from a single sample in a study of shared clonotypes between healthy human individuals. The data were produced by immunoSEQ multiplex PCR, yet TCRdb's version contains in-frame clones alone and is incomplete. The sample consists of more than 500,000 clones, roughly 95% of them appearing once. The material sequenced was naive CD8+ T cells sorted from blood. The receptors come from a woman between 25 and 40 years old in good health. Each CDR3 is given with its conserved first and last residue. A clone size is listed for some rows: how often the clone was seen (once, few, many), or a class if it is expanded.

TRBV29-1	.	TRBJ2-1	CSGWVRDRWFF
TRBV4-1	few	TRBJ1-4	CASSQGTVNEKLFF
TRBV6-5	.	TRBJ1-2	CASWGRPNYGYTF
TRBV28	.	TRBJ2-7	CASSSGTEDYEQYF
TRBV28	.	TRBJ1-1	CASSSGGQVYRLWGQNTEAFF
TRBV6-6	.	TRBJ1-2	CASTSNYGYTF
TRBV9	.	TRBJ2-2	CASSVGGTGELFF
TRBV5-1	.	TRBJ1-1	CASSNADEGTSTEAFF
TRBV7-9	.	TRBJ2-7	CASSGQHEAGDEQYF
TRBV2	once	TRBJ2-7	CASSERSDYYEQYF
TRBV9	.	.	CASSVATNYEQYF
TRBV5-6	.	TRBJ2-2	CASSLMRILTGELFF
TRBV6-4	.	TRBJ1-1	CASRIQGAWTEAFF
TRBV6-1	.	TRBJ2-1	CASRDPPTGNNEQFF
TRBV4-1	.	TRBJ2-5	CASSPPTGELGTQYF
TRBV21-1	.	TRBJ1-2	CASSKFSFLPGYTF
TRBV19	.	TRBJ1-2	CASSTTGYRARNGYTF
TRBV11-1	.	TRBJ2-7	CASSRSGRAGSYEQYF
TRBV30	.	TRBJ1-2	CAWSVSSYGYTF
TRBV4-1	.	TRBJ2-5	CASSQGVYQETQYF
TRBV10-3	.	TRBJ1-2	CAISESTDDNYGYTF
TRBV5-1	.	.	CASSFGGTYEQYF
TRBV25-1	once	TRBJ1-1	CASSGQGRDEAFF
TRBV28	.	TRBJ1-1	CASRVWPGENTEAFF
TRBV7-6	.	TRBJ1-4	CASSLGTANEKLFF
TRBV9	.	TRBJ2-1	CASSEGLAGYEQFF
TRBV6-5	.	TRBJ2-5	CASRVGQGWETQYF
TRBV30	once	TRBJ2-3	CAWSSSDTQYF
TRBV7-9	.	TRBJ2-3	CASSFGTSGPSSTDTQYF
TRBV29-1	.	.	CSVGDPGLASGEQYF
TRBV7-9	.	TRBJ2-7	CASSSNRGPSYEQYF
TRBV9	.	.	CASSGLSYEQYF
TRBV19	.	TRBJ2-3	CASSPETDTQYF
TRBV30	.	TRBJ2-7	CAWSVRGRAYEQYF
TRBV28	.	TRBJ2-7	CASSFGDRGYEQYF
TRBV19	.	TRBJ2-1	CASSIGPSPYNEQFF
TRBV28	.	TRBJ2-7	CASSRDRGTDHEQYF
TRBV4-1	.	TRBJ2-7	CASSQDGGGGYEQYF
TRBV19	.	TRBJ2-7	CASRLGAGPIYEQYF
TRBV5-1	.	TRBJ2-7	CASSFSGRSPHEQYF
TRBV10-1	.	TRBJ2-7	CASSDGSGGFDEQYF
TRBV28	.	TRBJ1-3	CASSPGGAGNTIYF
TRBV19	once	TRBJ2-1	CASNPLAGPHNEQFF
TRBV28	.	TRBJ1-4	CASSLQGAGEKLFF
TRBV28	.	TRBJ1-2	CASSFTHSQGYTF
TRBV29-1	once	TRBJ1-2	CSVVPDGSYGYTF
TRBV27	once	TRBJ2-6	CASSLSGARANVLTF
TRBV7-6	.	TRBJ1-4	CASSDPGTSQEKLFF
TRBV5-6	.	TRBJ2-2	CASSPSTSGRTGELFF
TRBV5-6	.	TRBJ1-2	CASRRTGDGYTF
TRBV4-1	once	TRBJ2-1	CASSPRGAGGPRFYNEQFF
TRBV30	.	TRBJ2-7	CAWSTAGVTYEQYF
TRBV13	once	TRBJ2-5	CASSKGQGIAETQYF
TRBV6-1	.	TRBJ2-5	CASSEWHRQETQYF
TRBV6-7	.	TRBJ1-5	CASSERRGTVRYQPQHF
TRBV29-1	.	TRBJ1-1	CSVGFARANTEAFF
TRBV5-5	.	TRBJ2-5	CASSSPGQITQETQYF
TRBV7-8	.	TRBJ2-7	CASTYGGGHPYEQYF
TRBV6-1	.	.	CASSDDITYEQYF
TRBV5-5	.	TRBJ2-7	CASSLPQGVSYEQYF